This TCR beta chain is from a study of post-analysis software for immune sequencing data. Whole-study context: Relapsing-remitting, secondary progressive and progressive-relapsing multiple sclerosis courses were included.

Germline V CDR1 and CDR2: SGHAT, FQNNGV. The V gene end was trimmed by 4 bases and the J gene end by 15 bases; junction bases not matched to a gene: 13. The CDR3 totals 15 residues. Whole-study results and caveats: Patients carried 5 or 6 TRBV segments more frequently than controls did, and TRBV5-6, TRBV5-1 and TRBV20-1 were among them. Samples made in the same batch grouped tightly together by F measure. When compared against controls, multiple sclerosis patients showed significantly lower normalized Chao1 diversity.

The table lists this clonotype with a few counts. The antigen remains undetermined. The authors incorporated unique molecular identifiers into the TCR beta cDNA libraries. TCRdb re-analysed the PCR reads in MiXCR, keeping a single row per CDR3 protein. In the table there are hundreds of thousands of distinct CDR3 sequences, about 27% of which are singletons. V gene TRBV11-2 combines with J gene TRBJ2-1; 12 bases are a match to TRBD1. The receptor comes from a girl aged 5 to 17 with multiple sclerosis. Sequencing input: blood. CDR3 protein: CASSSFGTGGPRRFF. CDR3 bases: TGTGCCAGCAGCTCCTTCGGGACAGGGGGCCCAAGGCGGTTCTTC.